The 20 T cell receptor beta chains reported below all come from one sample, sequenced in a study of B cell selection in AIRE deficiency. Libraries were prepared by immunoSEQ multiplex PCR; TCRdb keeps only in-frame clonotypes and omits some of them. The sample lists tens of thousands of clones; about nine tenths were seen once. Regulatory T cells were sorted as CD4+CD25hiCD127low/negative cells. Material: CD4+CD25+ Tregs sorted from PBMCs. The receptor set was obtained from a human donor in good health.

The rearrangement joins TRBV6-5 to TRBJ1-6, with D perhaps matching TRBD1 (5 bases). CDR1 and CDR2 from the germline V gene are MNHEY and SVGAGI. There are 14 residues in the CDR3. Trimming removed 6 bases from V and 4 bases from J, with 10 bases in between. The chain's CDR3 is CASRGTAYNSPLHF. The CDR3 bases are TGTGCCAGCAGAGGGACGGCTTATAATTCACCCCTCCACTTT.

V usage is TRBV12-5 and J usage is TRBJ1-4, with TRBD1 identical over 7 bases. This CDR3 has 15 residues. Losses at the gene ends were 6 bases for V and 4 bases for J; bases not matched to a gene: 8. Germline V gene lookup returns CDR1 LGHNT and CDR2 FRNRAP. The CDR3 loop is CASGSSGQVNEKLFF. In nucleotides, the CDR3 is TGTGCTAGTGGATCCTCCGGACAGGTTAATGAAAAACTGTTTTTT.

The chain links TRBV7-9 to TRBJ1-4, with D hard to call. Deletions cut 6 bases from V and 11 bases from J, with 13 bases between. The CDR3 length is 12 residues. Per the germline V gene, CDR1 is SEHNR and CDR2 is FQNEAQ (reference sequence). This chain's CDR3 is CASSRTEGKLFF. In DNA, the CDR3 is TGTGCCAGCAGTCGGACTGAGGGCAAACTGTTTTTT.

This clone was seen only a few times. J is TRBJ1-4 and V is TRBV7-9; weak D call: TRBD1 (6 bases). The CDR3 sequence is 14 residues long. The germline V and J ends were trimmed by 5 bases and 8 bases, with 15 bases remaining between them. Per the germline V gene, CDR1 is SEHNR and CDR2 is FQNEAQ (reference sequence). In nucleotides, the CDR3 is TGTGCCAGCAGCCCCCGGGGGGCCAGCGAAAAACTGTTTTTT. Encoded protein: CASSPRGASEKLFF.

A single count supports this clone. The chain employs TRBV6-5 and TRBJ1-2, with a weak D call TRBD1 (5 bases). This CDR3 region has 14 residues. Germline V CDR1 and CDR2: MNHEY, SVGAGI. V dropped 2 bases and J dropped 3 bases, with 10 bases sitting between them. CDR3 coding DNA: TGTGCCAGCAGTTACGGGGGGAGAGACTATGGCTACACCTTC. The encoded protein is CASSYGGRDYGYTF.

The V and J genes are TRBV6-5 and TRBJ1-4, with a possible D match to TRBD1 (5 bases). The CDR3 is 15 amino acids. Trimming removed 2 bases at V and 4 bases at J, with 11 bases between. Germline CDR1 is MNHEY and CDR2 is SVGAGI. CDR3 sequence (DNA): TGTGCCAGCAGTTACACAACAGGCATTAATGAAAAACTGTTTTTT. Translation gives CASSYTTGINEKLFF.

The chain combines TRBV7-2 with TRBJ2-3; 9 bases fit TRBD2. V gave up 5 bases and J gave up 4 bases; unmatched junction bases: 4. The V gene's germline CDR1 is SGHTA and CDR2 FQGNSA. CDR3 size: 14 residues. The CDR3: CASSLGLAADTQYF. DNA of the CDR3: TGTGCCAGCAGCCTGGGACTAGCAGCAGATACGCAGTATTTT.

V gene TRBV4-2 combines with J gene TRBJ2-7; tentatively, D is TRBD2 (5 bases). Trimming removed 5 bases from V and 1 base from J, with 9 bases in between. Germline-derived CDR1 and CDR2 are LGHNA and YNFKEQ. The CDR3 length is 13 residues. As DNA, the CDR3 is TGTGCCAGCAGCTTACGGACTTCCTACGAGCAGTACTTC. It specifies CASSLRTSYEQYF.

This chain joins TRBV10-3 and TRBJ1-2; 8 nucleotides align to TRBD1. Germline V lookup: CDR1 ENHRY, CDR2 SYGVKD. Trimming cost V 6 bases and J 3 bases; bases outside gene matches: 6. The CDR3 spans 14 residues. The CDR3 here is CAISDRGEHYGYTF. The CDR3 coding sequence is TGTGCCATCAGCGACAGGGGAGAGCACTATGGCTACACCTTC.

The chain recombines TRBV7-8 with TRBJ2-5; perhaps TRBD1 as D (6 bases). V was clipped by 3 bases and J by 10 bases, with 9 bases between them. Germline lookup yields CDR1 SGHVS and CDR2 FQNEAQ. This CDR3 has 11 amino acids. The CDR3 sequence: CASSFQGYQYF. The DNA for the CDR3 is TGTGCCAGCAGCTTTCAGGGGTACCAGTACTTC.

The chain recombines TRBV5-4 with TRBJ2-7, with D perhaps TRBD2 (6 bases). The V end lost 4 bases, the J end lost 6 bases, and 26 bases lay between the germline ends. The length of the CDR3 is 17 residues. Germline V gives CDR1 SGHNT, CDR2 YYREEE (reference sequence). The chain's CDR3 is CASSQEGTSRSYPEQYF. The DNA for the CDR3 is TGTGCCAGCAGCCAAGAAGGCACTAGCAGATCTTATCCCGAGCAGTACTTC.

The chain joins TRBV2 to TRBJ2-7; TRBD1 aligns across 8 bases. J lost 0 bases, V lost 6 bases, and 13 bases had no gene match. The CDR3 has 17 amino acids. Germline V lookup: CDR1 SNHLY, CDR2 FYNNEI. The CDR3 DNA is TGTGCCAGCAGGGAGGAGATACAGGGGGTCTCCTCCTACGAGCAGTACTTC. Its translation is CASREEIQGVSSYEQYF.

This clone was counted a few times. The CDR3 bases are TGTGCCAGCAGGCCGTTCGGGACAGGACTCGAATCAGATACGCAGTATTTT. It yields the protein CASRPFGTGLESDTQYF. The chain recombines TRBV7-9 with TRBJ2-3, with 8 nucleotides matching TRBD1. The germline CDR1 and CDR2 sequences are SEHNR and FQNEAQ (reference sequence). V trimming: 6 bases; J trimming: 4 bases; junction bases outside the gene matches: 15. This CDR3 contains 17 residues.

This clone was recorded once. V usage is TRBV7-2 and J usage is TRBJ1-1, with unresolved D. The CDR3 has 15 residues. The germline V gene encodes CDR1 SGHTA and CDR2 FQGNSA. The V and J ends lost 1 base and 0 bases respectively, with 9 bases between them. The CDR3 loop is CASSLGAGLNTEAFF. CDR3 DNA sequence: TGTGCCAGCAGCTTAGGGGCAGGTCTGAACACTGAAGCTTTCTTT. The full variable domain, completed using reference TRBV7-2 and TRBJ1-1, is GAGVSQSPSNKVTEKGKDVELRCDPISGHTALYWYRQSLGQGLEFLIYFQGNSAPDKSGLPSDRFSAERTGGSVSTLTIQRTQQEDSAVYLCASSLGAGLNTEAFFGQGTRLTVV.

This clone appeared once. The chain couples TRBV7-2 to TRBJ2-1; the match to TRBD1 covers 7 bases. Trimming removed 2 bases from V and 4 bases from J; junction bases left unmatched: 5. The CDR3 length is 15 residues. Per the germline V gene, CDR1 is SGHTA and CDR2 is FQGNSA. The CDR3: CASSLPGQRYNEQFF. DNA for the CDR3: TGTGCCAGCAGCTTACCGGGACAGAGGTACAATGAGCAGTTCTTC.

This rearrangement joins TRBV6-1 to TRBJ1-1, with 7 bases identical to TRBD1. Germline-derived CDR1 and CDR2 are MNHNS and SASEGT. This CDR3 comprises 15 residues. The J segment lost 4 bases and the V segment lost 6 bases, leaving 11 bases of the junction unmatched. CDR3 residues: CASSIEQGLGTEAFF. Written as DNA, the CDR3 is TGTGCCAGCAGCATAGAACAGGGGTTGGGCACTGAAGCTTTCTTT.

The CDR3 loop is CASSSSGRYNNEQFF. The CDR3 nucleotides are TGTGCCAGCAGCTCTAGCGGGAGGTATAACAATGAGCAGTTCTTC. The chain carries TRBV5-4 and TRBJ2-1; TRBD2 matches 11 bases. With 3 bases clipped from V and 5 bases from J, the junction kept 4 bases outside the gene matches. Per germline, CDR1 SGHNT and CDR2 YYREEE (reference sequence). CDR3 length equals 15 residues. Full variable domain (outside the CDR3, taken from reference TRBV5-4 and TRBJ2-1): ETGVTQSPTHLIKTRGQQVTLRCSSQSGHNTVSWYQQALGQGPQFIFQYYREEENGRGNFPPRFSGLQFPNYSSELNVNALELDDSALYLCASSSSGRYNNEQFFGPGTRLTVL.

The CDR3 region is CASSEGDRAGPGELFF. The CDR3 nucleotides read TGTGCCAGCAGTGAAGGAGACAGGGCCGGGCCCGGGGAGCTGTTTTTT. The chain joins TRBV25-1 to TRBJ2-2, with TRBD1 matching over 7 bases. V lost 2 bases, J lost 6 bases, and 9 bases stayed unmatched. The germline V gene encodes CDR1 MGHDK and CDR2 SYGVNS. This CDR3 spans 16 amino acids.

The chain has TRBV28 and TRBJ1-1; tentatively, D is TRBD1 (6 bases). CDR1 is MDHEN, CDR2 SYDVKM, per germline. V lost 3 bases and J 1 base, leaving 18 bases between the germline ends. The CDR3 is 17 amino acids. CDR3 region: CASSFGGATQRNTEAFF. The CDR3 nucleotides read TGTGCCAGCAGTTTTGGGGGGGCCACTCAGAGGAACACTGAAGCTTTCTTT.

In this sample, this clone turned up once. This chain links TRBV10-2 with TRBJ2-3; TRBD2 is a possible D gene (5 bases). CDR3 length: 13 amino acids. V dropped 11 bases and J dropped 0 bases, with 12 bases sitting between them. Germline CDR1 reads WSHSY; CDR2 reads SAAADI. CDR3 loop: CAAGPPSTDTQYF. The CDR3 DNA follows: TGCGCCGCGGGCCCGCCTAGCACAGATACGCAGTATTTT.